This TCR beta chain was recovered during a study of response to subunit inactivated influenza vaccine. Study outcomes and limitations: It was the authors' suggestion that each seasonal influenza vaccination recruits few new T cells.

TCRdb fed the RT-PCR reads into MiXCR, producing one record per CDR3 protein. This table has approximately 500,000 distinct CDR3 sequences, approximately 12% appearing once. This CDR3 contains 15 residues. The germline CDR1 and CDR2 sequences are SGHRS and YFSETQ. V lost 0 bases and J lost 1, with 10 bases in between. Remarks on this clonotype: The antigen is unknown.

The V call is TRBV5-1, the J call TRBJ1-1; D is unclear. Source: PBMCs from blood, taken 40 to 50 days after vaccination. The receptor's source is a man aged 50-60 years who received an inactivated influenza vaccine. CDR3 loop: CASSLEGSSNTEAFF. In nucleotides, the CDR3 is TGCGCCAGCAGCTTGGAAGGGAGCTCGAACACTGAAGCTTTCTTT. Using reference TRBV5-1 and TRBJ1-1 for the parts outside the CDR3, the full variable domain is KAGVTQTPRYLIKTRGQQVTLSCSPISGHRSVSWYQQTPGQGLQFLFEYFSETQRNKGNFPGRFSGRQFSNSRSEMNVSTLELGDSALYLCASSLEGSSNTEAFFGQGTRLTVV.